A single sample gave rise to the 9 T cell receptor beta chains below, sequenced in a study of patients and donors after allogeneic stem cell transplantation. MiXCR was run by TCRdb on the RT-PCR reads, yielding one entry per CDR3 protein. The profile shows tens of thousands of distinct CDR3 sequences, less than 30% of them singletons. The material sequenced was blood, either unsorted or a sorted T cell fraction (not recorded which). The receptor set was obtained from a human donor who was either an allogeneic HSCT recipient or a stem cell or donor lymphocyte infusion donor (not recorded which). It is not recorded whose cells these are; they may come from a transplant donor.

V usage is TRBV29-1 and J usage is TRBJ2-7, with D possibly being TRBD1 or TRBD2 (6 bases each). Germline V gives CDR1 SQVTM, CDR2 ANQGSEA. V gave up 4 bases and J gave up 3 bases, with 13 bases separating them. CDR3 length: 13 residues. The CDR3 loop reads CSVAQGLYYEQYF. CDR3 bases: TGCAGCGTTGCACAGGGACTCTACTACGAGCAGTACTTC.

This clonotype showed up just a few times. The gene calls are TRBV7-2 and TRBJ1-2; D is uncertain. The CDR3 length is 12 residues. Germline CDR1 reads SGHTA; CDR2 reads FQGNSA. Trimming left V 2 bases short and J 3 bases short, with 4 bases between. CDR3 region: CASSLTYYGYTF. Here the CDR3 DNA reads TGTGCCAGCAGCTTAACCTACTATGGCTACACCTTC. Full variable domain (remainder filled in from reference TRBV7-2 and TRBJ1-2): GAGVSQSPSNKVTEKGKDVELRCDPISGHTALYWYRQSLGQGLEFLIYFQGNSAPDKSGLPSDRFSAERTGGSVSTLTIQRTQQEDSAVYLCASSLTYYGYTFGSGTRLTVV.

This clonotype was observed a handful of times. DNA for the CDR3: TGTGCCAGCACCGACAGGTTGATGAACACTGAAGCTTTCTTT. Its translation is CASTDRLMNTEAFF. J is TRBJ1-1 and V is TRBV5-5; possibly TRBD1 for D (6 bases). Trimming pared 6 bases from V and 0 bases from J, leaving 12 bases between. Germline CDR1 is SGHKS and CDR2 is YYEKEE (reference sequence). The CDR3 length is 14 residues.

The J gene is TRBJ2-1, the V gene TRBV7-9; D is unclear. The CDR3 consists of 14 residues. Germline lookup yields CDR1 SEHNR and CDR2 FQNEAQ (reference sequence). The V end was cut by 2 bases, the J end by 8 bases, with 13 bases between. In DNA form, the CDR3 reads TGTGCCAGCAGCTTATCCAAGTCATCCCATGAGCAGTTCTTC. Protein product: CASSLSKSSHEQFF.

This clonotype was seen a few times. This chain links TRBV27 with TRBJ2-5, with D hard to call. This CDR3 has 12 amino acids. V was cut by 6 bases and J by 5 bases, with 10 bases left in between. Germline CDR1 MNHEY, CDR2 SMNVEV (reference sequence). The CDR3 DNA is TGTGCCAGCAGCCAGGAAGGGGAGACCCAGTACTTC. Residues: CASSQEGETQYF.

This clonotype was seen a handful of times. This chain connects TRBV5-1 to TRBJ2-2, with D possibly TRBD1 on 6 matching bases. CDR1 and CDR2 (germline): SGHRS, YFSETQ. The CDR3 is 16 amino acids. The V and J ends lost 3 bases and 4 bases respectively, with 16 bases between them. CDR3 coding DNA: TGCGCCAGCAGCTCCGGGACATATTATTCCACCGGGGAGCTGTTTTTT. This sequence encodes CASSSGTYYSTGELFF.

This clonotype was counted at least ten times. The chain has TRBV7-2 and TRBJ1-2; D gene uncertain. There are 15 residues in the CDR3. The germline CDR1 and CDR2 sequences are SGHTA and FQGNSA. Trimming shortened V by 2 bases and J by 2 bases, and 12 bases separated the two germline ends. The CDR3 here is CASSLNSARNYGYTF. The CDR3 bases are TGTGCCAGCAGCTTAAACTCTGCCAGGAACTATGGCTACACCTTC.

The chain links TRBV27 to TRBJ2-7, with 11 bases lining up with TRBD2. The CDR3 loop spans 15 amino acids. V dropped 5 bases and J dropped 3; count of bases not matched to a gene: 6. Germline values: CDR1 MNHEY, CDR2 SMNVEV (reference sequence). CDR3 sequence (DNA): TGTGCCAGCAGTCGGCCGGGACTAGCGGACTACGAGCAGTACTTC. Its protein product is CASSRPGLADYEQYF.

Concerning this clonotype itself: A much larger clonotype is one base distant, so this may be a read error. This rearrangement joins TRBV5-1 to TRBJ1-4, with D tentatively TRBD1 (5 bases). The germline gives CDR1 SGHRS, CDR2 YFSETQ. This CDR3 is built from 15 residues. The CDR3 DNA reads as TGCGCCAGCACCGCCGACGGGACTTCGGATGAAAATCTGTTTTTT. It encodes CASTADGTSDENLFF. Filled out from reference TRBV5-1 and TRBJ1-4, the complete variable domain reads KAGVTQTPRYLIKTRGQQVTLSCSPISGHRSVSWYQQTPGQGLQFLFEYFSETQRNKGNFPGRFSGRQFSNSRSEMNVSTLELGDSALYLCASTADGTSDENLFFGSGTQLSVL.